This TCR beta chain is from a study of T cell repertoires in cytomegalovirus infection. Study-wide background: From public TCR beta signatures came an indication of both CMV infection and matching HLA type.

Study results and caveats: The ex vivo response showed dominance by HLA-C-restricted CMV-specific TCR beta clonotypes. Totalled public TCR beta family frequency picked out people who carried CMV plus the relevant HLA.

Trimming removed 6 bases from V and 5 bases from J, with 13 bases in between. Looked up from germline, CDR1 is MNHEY and CDR2 is SVGEGT. The CDR3 loop spans 13 amino acids. Details on this clonotype: Its antigen is currently unknown.

TCRdb processed the reads anew with MiXCR; each CDR3 protein has one entry. Of hundreds of thousands of distinct CDR3 sequences in the sample, 33% are singletons; the top ten hold 17%. The receptor comes from a human donor in good health (CMV status not recorded). Some clones in this sample may be carry-over from other donors' samples. The chain is built from TRBV6-2 or TRBV6-3 and TRBJ2-5; D is unclear. The material sequenced was cultured PBMCs, taken from culture after CMV antigen stimulation. The CDR3 sequence: CASSSVMGETQYF. The CDR3 coding sequence is TGTGCCAGCAGCTCCGTTATGGGGGAGACCCAGTACTTC.